Sequencing of this T cell receptor beta chain was carried out in a study of T cells after yellow fever vaccination. Losses at the gene ends were 5 bases for V and 5 bases for J; bases not matched to a gene: 10. CDR1 and CDR2 from the germline V gene are SGHKS and YYEKEE (reference sequence). CDR3 length equals 14 residues. General study results and limits: The booster response re-showed most primary clones: 96% CD4, around 90% CD8. In FACS-sorted repertoires, abundant clonotypes from the bulk population could appear as contaminants.

A remark on this clonotype: Antigen specificity is unknown.

TCRdb re-called the 5' RACE reads with MiXCR, one entry per CDR3 protein. The table records about 220,000 distinct CDR3 sequences, 6.5% to 7.5% of them present only once. Specimen: CD4+ T cells sorted from PBMCs, collected on the day of the yellow fever booster vaccination. J is TRBJ2-7 and V is TRBV5-5; 7 nucleotides align to TRBD2. The clonotype originates from a man younger than 45 who received the YFV17D yellow fever vaccine. The CDR3 spells CASRFSGTNHEQYF. CDR3 bases: TGTGCCAGCAGATTCTCTGGGACTAACCACGAGCAGTACTTC.